This T cell receptor (beta chain) came from a study of radiation and T cells in renal cell carcinoma. Germline lookup yields CDR1 LNHDA and CDR2 SQIVND (reference sequence). Trimming shortened V by 4 bases and J by 0 bases, and 7 bases separated the two germline ends. The CDR3 extends over 14 amino acids. Broader study findings: Baseline intratumoral clonotype presence is unknown without pretreatment biopsies. Top tumor clonotypes rose in blood 2 weeks post-radiation, then contracted.

Specified time point: baseline pretreatment blood. Described treatment: 15 Gy SBRT to primary tumor, nephrectomy 4 weeks later. Serial blood draws occurred at baseline and 2 and 4 weeks post-SBRT. This clone was seen more than once but under ten times. Its matching antigen is unknown. Sequencing was performed with immunoSEQ multiplex PCR; in TCRdb, only in-frame clones are kept and a portion is missing. This table has about 150,000 clones, roughly 90% appearing once. This TCR came from a woman in her 50s with renal cell carcinoma. J is TRBJ1-5 and V is TRBV19; D not certain. Specimen: blood, collected from a patient whose treatment included radiotherapy and nephrectomy. The CDR3 is CASSRQSSNQPQHF. CDR3 DNA sequence: TGTGCCAGTAGTAGGCAGTCTAGCAATCAGCCCCAGCATTTT.